This T cell receptor (beta chain) emerged from a study of blood T cell repertoires in COVID-19. In the study overall: From T cells, B-cell-depleted T cells, or PBMCs came the material, which was cDNA or gDNA.

The CDR3 has 15 amino acids. With 5 bases removed from V and 3 bases from J, the gap between germline ends came to 13 bases. From germline, CDR1 is SGHTA and CDR2 FQGNSA. The protocol was immunoSEQ multiplex PCR, while the TCRdb copy is restricted to in-frame clones and leaves out a portion. Here the sample spans 300,000 to 400,000 clones, around 87% being singletons. The TCR was taken from a woman aged 60-75 years with COVID-19, enrolled during active disease. The sequencing input was peripheral blood. This sequence joins TRBV7-2 and TRBJ1-4; TRBD1 might be the D (5 bases). CDR3 bases: TGTGCCAGCAGCCCTCGCAGGGTAGCTAATGAAAAACTGTTTTTT. It is translated as CASSPRRVANEKLFF. Combining the CDR3 with reference TRBV7-2 and TRBJ1-4 gives the whole variable domain GAGVSQSPSNKVTEKGKDVELRCDPISGHTALYWYRQSLGQGLEFLIYFQGNSAPDKSGLPSDRFSAERTGGSVSTLTIQRTQQEDSAVYLCASSPRRVANEKLFFGSGTQLSVL.